The rows below give T cell receptor beta chains drawn from one sample of a study of CD8 T cells in ankylosing spondylitis. TCRdb recomputed calls from the 5' RACE reads with MiXCR, one row per CDR3 protein. The data contain over 450,000 distinct CDR3 sequences, about 13% of them singletons. The sample consisted of blood, either unsorted or a sorted T cell fraction (not recorded which). These receptors were taken from a male donor with ankylosing spondylitis. Each CDR3 is given with its conserved first and last residue. The order of the fields is D gene, clone size, V gene, J gene, CDR3 protein, CDR3 DNA. A D gene is named only where the DNA matches it firmly. Clone size, where shown, is once, few, many, or a class for clones that have expanded.

TRBD1	few	TRBV29-1	TRBJ2-6	CSVGRRDSSGANVLTF	TGCAGCGTTGGGAGAAGGGACAGCTCTGGGGCCAACGTCCTGACTTTC
TRBD1	.	TRBV5-1	TRBJ2-5	CASSLEGGAQTQYF	TGCGCCAGCAGCTTGGAAGGGGGCGCGCAGACCCAGTACTTC
.	few	TRBV12-3/TRBV12-4	TRBJ1-6	CASRAVDNSPLHF	TGTGCCAGCAGGGCGGTTGATAATTCACCCCTCCACTTT
.	few	TRBV19	TRBJ2-1	CASRRDLLGEQFF	TGTGCCAGTAGACGGGACTTGCTGGGAGAGCAGTTCTTC
TRBD1	.	TRBV3-1	TRBJ1-4	CATSRPGTGAEKLFF	TGTGCCACCAGCCGTCCCGGGACAGGGGCTGAAAAACTGTTTTTT
.	few	TRBV6-6	TRBJ1-6	CASSYRESEPLHF	TGTGCCAGCAGTTACAGGGAGAGCGAACCCCTCCACTTT
.	.	TRBV6-1	TRBJ2-5	CASSEAPREGETQYF	TGTGCCAGCAGTGAAGCGCCTCGGGAAGGGGAGACCCAGTACTTC
TRBD2	few	TRBV27	TRBJ2-3	CASSSRLAGGPVDTQYF	TGTGCCAGCAGTTCACGACTAGCGGGAGGGCCAGTCGATACGCAGTATTTT
.	few	TRBV20-1	TRBJ2-5	CSAKGGVETQYF	TGCAGTGCTAAGGGGGGGGTAGAGACCCAGTACTTC
.	medium-sized	TRBV2	TRBJ2-3	CASSDKIVLTQYF	TGTGCCAGCAGTGATAAGATCGTCCTTACGCAGTATTTT
TRBD1	.	TRBV7-2	TRBJ2-5	CASRDRGIETQYF	TGTGCCAGCCGGGACAGGGGGATTGAGACCCAGTACTTC
.	few	TRBV20-1	TRBJ2-1	CSASLGKPAYNEQFF	TGCAGTGCTAGCTTAGGGAAGCCCGCTTATAATGAGCAGTTCTTC
TRBD1	.	TRBV19	TRBJ1-5	CASRMWQGGRQPQHF	TGTGCCAGTAGAATGTGGCAGGGGGGGCGGCAGCCCCAGCATTTT
TRBD2	.	TRBV13	TRBJ2-1	CASSFWTSGSYEQFF	TGTGCCAGCAGCTTCTGGACTAGCGGGAGTTATGAGCAGTTCTTC
.	few	TRBV20-1	TRBJ1-2	CSARYRRPPANYGYTF	TGCAGTGCTAGATATAGACGGCCACCAGCTAACTATGGCTACACCTTC
.	.	TRBV15	TRBJ1-5	CATSRDALVNRGNQPQHF	TGTGCCACCAGCAGAGATGCGTTGGTCAATCGGGGCAATCAGCCCCAGCATTTT
TRBD1	.	TRBV5-1	TRBJ1-4	CASSSLPGQGEKLFF	TGCGCCAGCAGCTCGCTACCGGGACAGGGGGAAAAACTGTTTTTT
TRBD2	few	TRBV24-1	TRBJ2-5	CATSDLRAGERETQYF	TGTGCCACCAGTGATTTGCGAGCGGGGGAGAGGGAGACCCAGTACTTC
.	few	TRBV4-1	TRBJ2-5	CASSQDRGLAETQYF	TGCGCCAGCAGCCAAGATCGCGGCCTCGCGGAGACCCAGTACTTC
TRBD2	few	TRBV24-1	TRBJ2-3	CATSDSSLAVLKDTQYF	TGTGCCACCAGTGATTCTTCCCTAGCGGTACTCAAAGATACGCAGTATTTT
TRBD1	.	TRBV20-1	TRBJ2-7	CSAPTGETAYEQYF	TGCAGTGCACCTACAGGGGAGACGGCTTACGAGCAGTACTTC
TRBD2	.	TRBV24-1	TRBJ2-3	CATSVAGAPHTQYF	TGTGCCACCAGTGTCGCGGGAGCCCCTCATACGCAGTATTTT
TRBD2	few	TRBV7-6	TRBJ2-2	CASSRGLAGGFGELFF	TGTGCCAGCAGCCGGGGACTAGCGGGAGGCTTCGGGGAGCTGTTTTTT
.	few	TRBV5-1	TRBJ2-5	CASSLSGQQETQYF	TGCGCCAGCAGCTTGAGTGGACAGCAAGAGACCCAGTACTTC
TRBD1	.	TRBV3-1	TRBJ1-5	CASSPTGRQPQHF	TGTGCCAGCAGCCCGACAGGGCGACAGCCCCAGCATTTT
TRBD1	few	TRBV28	TRBJ2-1	CASSQSGTAIDEQFF	TGTGCCAGCAGTCAATCCGGGACAGCGATCGATGAGCAGTTCTTC
.	.	TRBV12-3/TRBV12-4	TRBJ2-7	CASSFGQGYEQYF	TGTGCCAGCAGTTTCGGTCAGGGCTACGAGCAGTACTTC
TRBD2	few	TRBV20-1	TRBJ2-1	CSARPPSGRAVDEQFF	TGCAGTGCTAGACCACCTAGCGGGAGGGCCGTAGATGAGCAGTTCTTC
.	.	TRBV7-2	TRBJ2-5	CASSEVETQYF	TGTGCCAGCAGCGAGGTTGAGACCCAGTACTTC
.	.	TRBV27	TRBJ1-3	CASSFGAYGNTIYF	TGTGCCAGCAGTTTTGGGGCATATGGAAACACCATATATTTT
.	many	TRBV3-1	TRBJ2-3	CASSPPGDTQYF	TGTGCCAGCAGCCCTCCGGGGGATACGCAGTATTTT
TRBD1	.	TRBV2	TRBJ1-5	CASGTVPNQPQHF	TGTGCTTCGGGGACAGTCCCCAATCAGCCCCAGCATTTT
TRBD2	.	TRBV6-1	TRBJ2-1	CASCRTASGRSEQFF	TGTGCCAGCTGCCGGACAGCTAGCGGGAGGAGTGAGCAGTTCTTC
.	many	TRBV12-3/TRBV12-4	TRBJ1-1	CASSFPQRGKNTEAFF	TGTGCCAGCAGTTTCCCTCAAAGAGGAAAGAACACTGAAGCTTTCTTT
.	few	TRBV3-1	TRBJ1-1	CASSPGTGTLNTEAFF	TGTGCCAGCAGCCCCGGGACGGGGACTTTGAACACTGAAGCTTTCTTT
TRBD1	.	TRBV7-9	TRBJ2-1	CASSPHGGQGRYNEQFF	TGTGCCAGCAGCCCCCATGGGGGACAGGGGAGATACAATGAGCAGTTCTTC
.	.	TRBV29-1	TRBJ2-5	CSFRTAHETQYF	TGCAGCTTTCGGACCGCCCATGAGACCCAGTACTTC
TRBD2	few	TRBV3-1	TRBJ2-3	CASSQGLAGEADTQYF	TGTGCCAGCAGCCAAGGACTAGCGGGAGAGGCAGATACGCAGTATTTT
.	.	TRBV7-8	TRBJ1-6	CASSYRDYNSPLHF	TGTGCCAGCAGCTACCGGGACTACAATTCACCCCTCCACTTT
TRBD1	.	TRBV5-5	TRBJ1-2	CASSGPQGVYSF	TGTGCCAGCAGCGGACCACAGGGGGTCTACTCCTTC
TRBD2	few	TRBV3-1	TRBJ2-1	CASSPGWTSGRRSYNEQFF	TGTGCCAGCAGCCCAGGATGGACTAGCGGGAGGAGGTCCTACAATGAGCAGTTCTTC